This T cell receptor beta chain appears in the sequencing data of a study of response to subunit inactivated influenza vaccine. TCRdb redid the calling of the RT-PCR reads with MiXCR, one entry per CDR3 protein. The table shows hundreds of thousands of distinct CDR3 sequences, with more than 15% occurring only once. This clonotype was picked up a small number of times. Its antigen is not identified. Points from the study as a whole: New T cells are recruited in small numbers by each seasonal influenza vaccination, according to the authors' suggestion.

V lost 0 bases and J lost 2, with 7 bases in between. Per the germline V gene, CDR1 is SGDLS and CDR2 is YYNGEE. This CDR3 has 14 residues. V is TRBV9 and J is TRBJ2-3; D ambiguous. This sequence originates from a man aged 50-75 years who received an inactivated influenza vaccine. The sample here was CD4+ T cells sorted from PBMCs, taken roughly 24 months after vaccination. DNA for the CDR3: TGTGCCAGCAGCGTAGGCGGTACCACAGATACGCAGTATTTT. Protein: CASSVGGTTDTQYF. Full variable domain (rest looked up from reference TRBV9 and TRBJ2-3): DSGVTQTPKHLITATGQRVTLRCSPRSGDLSVYWYQQSLDQGLQFLIQYYNGEERAKGNILERFSAQQFPDLHSELNLSSLELGDSALYFCASSVGGTTDTQYFGPGTRLTVL.